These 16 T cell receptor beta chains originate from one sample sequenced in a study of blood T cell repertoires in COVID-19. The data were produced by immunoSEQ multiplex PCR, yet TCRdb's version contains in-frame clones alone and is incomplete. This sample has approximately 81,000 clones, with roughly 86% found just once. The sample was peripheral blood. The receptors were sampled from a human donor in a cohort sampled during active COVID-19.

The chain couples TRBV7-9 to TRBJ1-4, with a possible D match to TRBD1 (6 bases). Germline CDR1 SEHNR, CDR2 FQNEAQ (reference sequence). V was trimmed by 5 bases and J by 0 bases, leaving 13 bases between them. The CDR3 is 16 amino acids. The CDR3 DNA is TGTGCCAGCAGCGTGGACAGTACTGCAACTAATGAAAAACTGTTTTTT. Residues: CASSVDSTATNEKLFF.

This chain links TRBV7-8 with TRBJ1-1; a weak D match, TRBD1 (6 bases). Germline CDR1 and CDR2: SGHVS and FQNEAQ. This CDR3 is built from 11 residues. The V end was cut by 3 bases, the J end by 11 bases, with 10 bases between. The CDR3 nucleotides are TGTGCCAGCAGCTTTGAGGGGGGGGCTTTCTTT. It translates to CASSFEGGAFF.

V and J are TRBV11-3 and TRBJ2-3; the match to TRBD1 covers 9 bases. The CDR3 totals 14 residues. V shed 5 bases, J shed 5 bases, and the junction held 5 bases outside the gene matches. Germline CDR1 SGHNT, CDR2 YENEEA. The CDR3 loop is CASSLTGGVDTQYF. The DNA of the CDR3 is TGTGCCAGCAGCCTTACAGGGGGCGTAGATACGCAGTATTTT.

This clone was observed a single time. CDR3 loop: CASSEERWSGAKNIQYF. For the CDR3, the DNA is TGCGCCAGCAGTGAGGAAAGATGGTCGGGGGCCAAAAACATTCAGTACTTC. The chain links TRBV10-2 to TRBJ2-4, with D possibly matching TRBD2 (5 bases). The V end was cut by 2 bases, the J end by 1 base, with 15 bases between. The CDR3 covers 17 residues. CDR1 is WSHSY, CDR2 SAAADI, per germline.

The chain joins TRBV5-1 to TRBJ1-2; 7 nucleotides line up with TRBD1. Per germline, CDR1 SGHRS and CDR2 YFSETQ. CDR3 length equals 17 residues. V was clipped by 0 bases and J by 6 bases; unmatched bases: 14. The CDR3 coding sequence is TGCGCCAGCAGCTTGGATTTAGCCGACAGGGTGCAGAATGGCTACACCTTC. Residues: CASSLDLADRVQNGYTF.

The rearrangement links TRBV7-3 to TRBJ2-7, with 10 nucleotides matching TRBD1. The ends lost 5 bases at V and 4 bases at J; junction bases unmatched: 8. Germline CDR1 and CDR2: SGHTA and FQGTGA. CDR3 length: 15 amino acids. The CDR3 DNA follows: TGTGCCAGCAGCCATTCCGGGACAGGGGATTACGAGCAGTACTTC. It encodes CASSHSGTGDYEQYF. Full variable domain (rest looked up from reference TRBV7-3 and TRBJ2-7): GAGVSQTPSNKVTEKGKYVELRCDPISGHTALYWYRQSLGQGPEFLIYFQGTGAADDSGLPNDRFFAVRPEGSVSTLKIQRTERGDSAVYLCASSHSGTGDYEQYFGPGTRLTVT.

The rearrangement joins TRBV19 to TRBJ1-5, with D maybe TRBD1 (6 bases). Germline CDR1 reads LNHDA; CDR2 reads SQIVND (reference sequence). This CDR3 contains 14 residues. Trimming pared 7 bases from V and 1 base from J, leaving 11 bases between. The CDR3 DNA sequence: TGTGCCAGTATATTAACAGGGAGCAATCAGCCCCAGCATTTT. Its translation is CASILTGSNQPQHF.

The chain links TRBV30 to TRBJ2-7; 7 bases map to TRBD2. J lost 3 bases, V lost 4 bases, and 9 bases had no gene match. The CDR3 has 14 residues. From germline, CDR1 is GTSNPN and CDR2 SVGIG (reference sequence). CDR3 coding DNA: TGTGCCTGGACCCCCGGGGGGTCAATCTACGAGCAGTACTTC. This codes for CAWTPGGSIYEQYF.

The CDR3 here is CASSKGGVGNQPQHF. CDR3 bases: TGTGCCAGCAGCAAAGGCGGCGTTGGCAATCAGCCCCAGCATTTT. This rearrangement joins TRBV21-1 to TRBJ1-5. TRBV21-1 is designated a pseudogene. The CDR3 is 15 residues long.

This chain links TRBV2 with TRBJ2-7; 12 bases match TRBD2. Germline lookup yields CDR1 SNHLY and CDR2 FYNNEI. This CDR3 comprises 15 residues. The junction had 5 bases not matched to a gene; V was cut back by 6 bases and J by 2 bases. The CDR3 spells CASRPTSGGPYEQYF. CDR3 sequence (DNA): TGTGCCAGCAGGCCCACTAGCGGGGGGCCCTACGAGCAGTACTTC.

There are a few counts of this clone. This CDR3 is CAIGDSGTEPQHF. As DNA, the CDR3 is TGTGCCATCGGGGACAGTGGAACAGAGCCCCAGCATTTT. The J gene is TRBJ1-5, the V gene TRBV10-3; 7 bases align to TRBD1. CDR1 is ENHRY, CDR2 SYGVKD, per germline. The CDR3 extends over 13 amino acids. V lost 8 bases, J lost 8 bases, and 9 bases stayed unmatched.

The CDR3: CAISESLGGRYNSPLHF. In DNA form, the CDR3 reads TGTGCCATCAGTGAGTCATTGGGGGGTCGGTATAATTCACCCCTCCACTTT. V is TRBV10-3 and J is TRBJ1-6; maybe TRBD1 (5 bases). V dropped 0 bases and J dropped 4 bases, with 13 bases sitting between them. Germline V gives CDR1 ENHRY, CDR2 SYGVKD. This CDR3 region has 17 residues.

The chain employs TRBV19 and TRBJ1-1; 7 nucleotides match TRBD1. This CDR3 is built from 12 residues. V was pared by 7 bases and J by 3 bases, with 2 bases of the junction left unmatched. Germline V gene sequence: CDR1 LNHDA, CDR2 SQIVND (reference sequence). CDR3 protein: CASTTGYTEAFF. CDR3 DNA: TGTGCCAGTACGACAGGGTACACTGAAGCTTTCTTT.

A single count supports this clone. CDR3 amino acids: CASSLSSLRTQYF. The DNA of the CDR3 is TGTGCCAGCAGTTTATCATCTCTAAGGACCCAGTACTTC. V gene TRBV27 combines with J gene TRBJ2-5; D is ambiguous. Deletions cut 0 bases from V and 7 bases from J, with 9 bases between. In germline, CDR1 is MNHEY, CDR2 SMNVEV (reference sequence). The CDR3 sequence is 13 residues long.

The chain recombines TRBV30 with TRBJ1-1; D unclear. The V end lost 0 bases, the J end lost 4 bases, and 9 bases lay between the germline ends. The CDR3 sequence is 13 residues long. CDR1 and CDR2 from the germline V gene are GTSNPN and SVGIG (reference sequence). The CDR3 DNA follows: TGTGCCTGGAGTGTAGACGGCGGCACTGAAGCTTTCTTT. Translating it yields CAWSVDGGTEAFF.

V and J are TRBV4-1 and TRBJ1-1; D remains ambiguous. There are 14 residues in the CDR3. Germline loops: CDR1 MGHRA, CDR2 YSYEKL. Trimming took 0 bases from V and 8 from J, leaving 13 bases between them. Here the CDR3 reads CASSQDPRGREAFF. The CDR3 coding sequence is TGCGCCAGCAGCCAAGATCCCAGAGGGAGGGAAGCTTTCTTT.